This T cell receptor (beta chain) was sequenced during a study of blood T cell repertoires in COVID-19. Germline V lookup: CDR1 WSHSY, CDR2 SAAADI. The CDR3 contains 16 residues. V was shortened by 3 bases and J by 4 bases, with 13 bases between the two germline ends. Data came from immunoSEQ multiplex PCR; TCRdb stores just in-frame clones and leaves some out. The sample has under 80,000 clones; around 87% are singletons. This sequence originates from a man aged 55 to 70 with acute or convalescent COVID-19. The rearrangement joins TRBV10-2 to TRBJ2-6, with D maybe TRBD1 (6 bases). The source material was peripheral blood. The CDR3 loop is CASSETGYPGANVLTF. The CDR3 nucleotides read TGCGCCAGCAGTGAAACAGGGTATCCAGGGGCCAACGTCCTGACTTTC.